This entry concerns a single T cell receptor beta chain. Its antigen is as yet unknown. This entry is derived from a study of cytomegalovirus exposure and HLA in healthy donors. Primers for the PCR totalled 60 Vbeta and 13 Jbeta. The table came from immunoSEQ multiplex PCR; TCRdb's copy has only in-frame clones and leaves some out. Among about 210,000 clones listed, roughly 87% were seen once. Study-wide findings and caveats: Using the classifier, cytomegalovirus status was reportedly diagnosed with high specificity and sensitivity. In a later analysis, the majority of CMV-associated beta chains seemingly showed HLA restriction. As a later analysis showed, a missense DCLRE1C variant was linked to trimming of TCR beta V- and J-genes.

This receptor was obtained from a boy aged 2-9 years in good health and CMV-seronegative. Sequences were obtained from PBMCs.

Here the CDR3 reads CASSSRGAVTSYEQYF. The CDR3 region has the DNA TGTGCCAGCAGCTCCCGGGGGGCGGTAACCTCCTACGAGCAGTACTTC. The V and J genes are TRBV11-2 and TRBJ2-7, with D perhaps matching TRBD2 (7 bases). The CDR3 has 16 residues. In germline, CDR1 is SGHAT, CDR2 FQNNGV. V was clipped by 4 bases and J by 0 bases, with 16 bases between them.